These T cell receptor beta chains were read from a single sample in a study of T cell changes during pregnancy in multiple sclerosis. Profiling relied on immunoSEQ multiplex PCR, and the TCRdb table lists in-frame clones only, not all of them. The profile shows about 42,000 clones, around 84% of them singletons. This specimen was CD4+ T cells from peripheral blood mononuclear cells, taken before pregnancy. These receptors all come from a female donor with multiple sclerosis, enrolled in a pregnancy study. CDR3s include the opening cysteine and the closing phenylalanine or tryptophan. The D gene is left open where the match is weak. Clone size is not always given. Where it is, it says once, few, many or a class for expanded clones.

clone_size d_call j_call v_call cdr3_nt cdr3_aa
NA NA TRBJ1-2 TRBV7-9 TGTGCCAGCAGCTCGTCGGGAAACCTCTATGGCTACACCTTC CASSSSGNLYGYTF
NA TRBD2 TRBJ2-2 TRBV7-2 TGTGCCAGCAGTCGAGCGGGAGTAGGCCCCGGGGAGCTGTTTTTT CASSRAGVGPGELFF
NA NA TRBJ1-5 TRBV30 TGTGCCTGGAGTGGAACTACTTCCAATCAGCCCCAGCATTTT CAWSGTTSNQPQHF
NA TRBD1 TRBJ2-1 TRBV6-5 TGTGCCAGCAGTTGGGGACAGGGGGCTTACGATGAGCAGTTCTTC CASSWGQGAYDEQFF
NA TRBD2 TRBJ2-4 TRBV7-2 TGTGCCAGCAGCTTATGGGCCGGGGGGGCGGAAAACATTCAGTACTTC CASSLWAGGAENIQYF
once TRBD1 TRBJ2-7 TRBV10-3 TGTGCCATATCCGGGACAGGAGACTACGAGCAGTACTTC CAISGTGDYEQYF
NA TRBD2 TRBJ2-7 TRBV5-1 TGCGCCAGCAGCCGGGGGGACTACGAGCAGTACTTC CASSRGDYEQYF
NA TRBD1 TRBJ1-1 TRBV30 TGTGCCTGGAGTATCCGGGACAGAAAGGGTCCTGAAGCTTTCTTT CAWSIRDRKGPEAFF
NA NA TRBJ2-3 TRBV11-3 TGTGCCAGCATTGAGGGGGGGTCGTCGGATACGCAGTATTTT CASIEGGSSDTQYF
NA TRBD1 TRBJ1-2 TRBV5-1 TGCGCCAGCAGCGCGGCTCCGGGACAGGGTCGGTCTGGCTACACCTTC CASSAAPGQGRSGYTF
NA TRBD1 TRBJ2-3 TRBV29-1 TGCAGCGTTGAAGGTTGGGACAGGGCGCCAGATACGCAGTATTTT CSVEGWDRAPDTQYF
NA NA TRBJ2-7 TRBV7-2 TGTGCCAGCAGCGGGAGCTCCTACGAGCAGTACTTC CASSGSSYEQYF
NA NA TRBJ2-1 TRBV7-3 TGTGCCAGCAGCTTAGGCAGGGGAGGGTATGAGCAGTTCTTC CASSLGRGGYEQFF
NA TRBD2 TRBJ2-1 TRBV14 TGTGCCAGCAGCCAAGATTGGGCTAGCGGGGGGGTCAATGAGCAGTTCTTC CASSQDWASGGVNEQFF
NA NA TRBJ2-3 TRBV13 TGTGCCAGCAGCTTAGGAGGGGGGACTATTCGCACAGATACGCAGTATTTT CASSLGGGTIRTDTQYF
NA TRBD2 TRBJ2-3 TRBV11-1 TGTGCCAGCAGCTTAAAGCGGGACGCTAGCACAGATACGCAGTATTTT CASSLKRDASTDTQYF
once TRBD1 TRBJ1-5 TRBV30 TGTGCCTGGGCGCGGACAGGGGGCTATAGTCAGCCCCAGCATTTT CAWARTGGYSQPQHF
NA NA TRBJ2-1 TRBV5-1 TGCGCCAGCAGCTTGTTGCGGGATGAGCAGTTCTTC CASSLLRDEQFF
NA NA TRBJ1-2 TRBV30 TGTGCCTGGAGTGTATGGATCTCAGGGCTTGGCTACACCTTC CAWSVWISGLGYTF
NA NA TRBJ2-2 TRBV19 TGTGCCAGTAGTATAGATCATCAGGTTCTATCGAACACCGGGGAGCTGTTTTTT CASSIDHQVLSNTGELFF
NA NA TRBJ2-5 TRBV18 TGTGCCAGCTCACCAAGGCCAGCGGTGCAAGAGACCCAGTACTTC CASSPRPAVQETQYF
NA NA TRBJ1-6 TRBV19 TGTGCCAGTACCCTGGAGAGGGGGAATTCACCCCTCCACTTT CASTLERGNSPLHF
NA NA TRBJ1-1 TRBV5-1 TGCGCCAGCAGCGAGCCGTTAAGGGGGAAGAGGACTGAAGCTTTCTTT CASSEPLRGKRTEAFF
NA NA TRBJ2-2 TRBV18 TGTGCCAGCTCCCTTCTCGGCGGGGAGCTGTTTTTT CASSLLGGELFF
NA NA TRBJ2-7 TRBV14 TGTGCCAGCAGCCAAGACTTCTACGAGCAGTACTTC CASSQDFYEQYF
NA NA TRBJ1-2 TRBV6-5 TGTGCCAGCAGTTACTTAAGGACAGACTATGGCTACACCTTC CASSYLRTDYGYTF
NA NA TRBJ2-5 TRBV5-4 TGTGCCAGCAGCCCTGGTTTGAGGGGGGGGGCCCAAGAGACCCAGTACTTC CASSPGLRGGAQETQYF
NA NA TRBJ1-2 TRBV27 TGTGCCAGCAGTGTCAGGGGTGAAGGCTACACCTTC CASSVRGEGYTF
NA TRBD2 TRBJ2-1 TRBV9 TGTGCCAGCAGCCCATCCCCTTCAGCGGGGGTCCTCGGCTCCTACAATGAGCAGTTCTTC CASSPSPSAGVLGSYNEQFF
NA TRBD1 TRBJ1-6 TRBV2 TGTGCCAGCCGACAGGGGATGAATTCACCCCTCCACTTT CASRQGMNSPLHF
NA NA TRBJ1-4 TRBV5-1 TGCGCCAGCAGCGACGCCAAAGCCGCGGCGGAAAAACTGTTTTTT CASSDAKAAAEKLFF
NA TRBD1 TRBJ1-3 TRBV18 TGTGCCAGCTCCGGGACAGCTGGAAACACCATATATTTT CASSGTAGNTIYF
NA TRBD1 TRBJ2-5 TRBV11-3 TGTGCCAGCAGCATCGGACAGGAGGAGACCCAGTACTTC CASSIGQEETQYF
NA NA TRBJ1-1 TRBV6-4 TGTGCCAGCAGTGACTCTAATGGGGCGCGAGCTTTCTTT CASSDSNGARAFF
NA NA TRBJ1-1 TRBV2 TGTGCCAGCATGGCTTCACGGGACACTGAAGCTTTCTTT CASMASRDTEAFF
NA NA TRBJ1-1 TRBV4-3 TGCGCCAGCAGCCAAGATCGGAGGGCAGGGTTCGGTGAAGCTTTCTTT CASSQDRRAGFGEAFF
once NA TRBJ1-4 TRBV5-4 TGTGCCAGCAGCTTGTCCGGGTTGGATGAAAAACTGTTTTTT CASSLSGLDEKLFF
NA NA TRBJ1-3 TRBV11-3 TGTGCCAGCAGCTTAATCGGTAGTTTTAGCTCTGGAAACACCATATATTTT CASSLIGSFSSGNTIYF
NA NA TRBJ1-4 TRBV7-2 TGTGCCAGCAGCTTATTCGGAGGGCAGCGAACTAATGAAAAACTGTTTTTT CASSLFGGQRTNEKLFF
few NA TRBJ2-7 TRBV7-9 TGTGCCAGCAGCCGATTAGACACACTCTACGAGCAGTACTTC CASSRLDTLYEQYF
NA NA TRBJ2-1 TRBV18 TGTGCCAGCTCACCCGACAGGCTTAGCTCCTACAATGAGCAGTTCTTC CASSPDRLSSYNEQFF
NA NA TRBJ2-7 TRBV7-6 TGTGCCAGCAGCTTAGCGCTCCGGGGGGAGCAGTACTTC CASSLALRGEQYF
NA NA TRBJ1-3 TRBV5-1 TGCGCCAGCAGCTGGGCGGGGGTTGGAAACACCATATATTTT CASSWAGVGNTIYF
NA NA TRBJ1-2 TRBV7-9 TGTGCCAGCAGCTTAGGAGGGACATACTATGGCTACACCTTC CASSLGGTYYGYTF
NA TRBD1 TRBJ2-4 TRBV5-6 TGTGCCAGCAGCTTGATAAACCGGGACAGCGACATTCAGTACTTC CASSLINRDSDIQYF
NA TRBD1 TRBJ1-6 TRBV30 TGTGCCTGGAGTGTATCAGGGGGCAATTCACCCCTCCACTTT CAWSVSGGNSPLHF
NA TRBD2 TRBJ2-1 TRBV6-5 TGTGCCAGCAGTTCCCACACGGGAGGGCCGGGTGAGCAGTTCTTC CASSSHTGGPGEQFF
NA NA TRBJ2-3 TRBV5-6 TGTGCCAGCAGCTTGGTGGCAGGGGGGACAGATACGCAGTATTTT CASSLVAGGTDTQYF